The 8 T cell receptor beta chains in this list originate from one sample, sequenced in a study of cytomegalovirus exposure and HLA in healthy donors. Sequencing was performed with immunoSEQ multiplex PCR; in TCRdb, only in-frame clones are kept and a portion is missing. Here the sample spans approximately 270,000 clones, approximately 83% being singletons. The sample comprised PBMCs. These receptors were taken from a woman between 18 and 29 years old in good health and CMV-seronegative.

V and J are TRBV7-6 and TRBJ1-5; D ambiguous. Germline loops: CDR1 SGHVS, CDR2 FNYEAQ. Trimming left V 5 bases short and J 4 bases short, with 12 bases between. The CDR3 length is 14 residues. CDR3 region: CASSPRSDNQPQHF. The DNA for the CDR3 is TGTGCCAGCAGCCCCCGTTCAGATAATCAGCCCCAGCATTTT.

J is TRBJ1-2 and V is TRBV7-2; 7 bases align to TRBD1. The CDR3 is made up of 12 amino acids. Germline CDR1 and CDR2: SGHTA and FQGNSA. J lost 7 bases, V lost 7 bases, and 6 bases had no gene match. Here the CDR3 DNA reads TGTGCCAGCACCAGACAGGGTGTTGGCTACACCTTC. Residues: CASTRQGVGYTF.

This chain uses TRBV18 with TRBJ1-5; TRBD1 might be the D (5 bases). Germline V gives CDR1 KGHSH, CDR2 LQKENI. This CDR3 is built from 14 residues. V lost 3 bases to trimming and J lost 4 bases, with 10 bases between them. In DNA, the CDR3 is TGTGCCAGCTCACCCGACAGCCCAAATCAGCCCCAGCATTTT. It translates to CASSPDSPNQPQHF.

This clone has a single count. This chain links TRBV30 with TRBJ2-3; the D gene is possibly TRBD2 (5 bases). The CDR3 runs to 13 residues. Germline CDR1 and CDR2: GTSNPN and SVGIG (reference sequence). Trimming shortened V by 1 base and J by 4 bases, and 9 bases separated the two germline ends. CDR3 coding DNA: TGTGCCTGGAGTGGGGAGTGGGCAGATACGCAGTATTTT. Translating it yields CAWSGEWADTQYF.

J is TRBJ2-1 and V is TRBV2; TRBD1 might be the D (6 bases). The CDR3 sequence is 14 residues long. V was cut by 3 bases and J by 7 bases, with 13 bases left in between. Germline V gives CDR1 SNHLY, CDR2 FYNNEI. In DNA form, the CDR3 reads TGTGCCAGCAGTGATCAGGGGAATGGAAATGAGCAGTTCTTC. Translating it yields CASSDQGNGNEQFF.

The gene calls are TRBV5-1 and TRBJ2-3, with 9 bases aligning to TRBD1. With 0 bases clipped from V and 7 bases from J, the junction kept 6 bases outside the gene matches. This CDR3 has 15 amino acids. Germline V CDR1 and CDR2: SGHRS, YFSETQ. DNA of the CDR3: TGCGCCAGCAGCTTGGGGGACAGGGAAGCAAATACGCAGTATTTT. It translates to CASSLGDREANTQYF.

With regard to this clone: Distinct nucleotide sequences in the sample also encode this CDR3. V and J are TRBV7-2 and TRBJ2-3; D is perhaps TRBD2 (5 bases). The germline CDR1 and CDR2 sequences are SGHTA and FQGNSA. The CDR3 is made up of 13 amino acids. The V end lost 1 base, the J end lost 5 bases, and 7 bases lay between the germline ends. The CDR3 spells CASSLGRGDTQYF. CDR3 bases: TGTGCCAGCAGCTTAGGACGGGGAGATACGCAGTATTTT.

The gene calls are TRBV27 and TRBJ1-2, with D tentatively TRBD1 (6 bases). Trimming shortened V by 5 bases and J by 7 bases, and 14 bases separated the two germline ends. The CDR3 contains 13 residues. Looked up from germline, CDR1 is MNHEY and CDR2 is SMNVEV (reference sequence). The CDR3: CASSLDRNVGYTF. CDR3 DNA: TGTGCCAGCAGTCTGGACAGAAATGTTGGCTACACCTTC.